These 10 T cell receptor beta chains originate from one sample sequenced in a study of metastatic and nonmetastatic thyroid tumors (dated by TCRdb to about 2020). No patient had received any treatment before thyroid surgery. The method was PCR. This sample was sequenced with an Illumina HiSeq 4000. TCRdb reworked the public reads: Q25 trimming with fastp, MiXCR clone assembly, productive beta chains retained. For this sample the table gives fewer than 40,000 clones, of which roughly 15% were detected only once. The leading ten clones occupy about 3.4% of the sample. The sequenced material came from blood. These TCRs come from a female donor with papillary thyroid cancer or a benign thyroid nodule (not recorded which). Some clones in this sample may be carry-over from other donors' samples.

This clone was recorded many times. The rearrangement uses TRBV5-8 and TRBJ2-4; D gene ambiguous. This CDR3 region has 13 residues. Germline V gene data show CDR1 as SGHTS and CDR2 as YDEGEE. Trimming took off 2 bases at V and 6 bases at J, with 9 bases between the two ends. CDR3: CASSFTSRNIQYF. The CDR3 nucleotides are TGTGCCAGCAGCTTTACCAGCAGAAACATTCAGTACTTC. The full variable domain, with the rest looked up from reference TRBV5-8 and TRBJ2-4, is EAGVTQSPTHLIKTRGQQATLRCSPISGHTSVYWYQQALGLGLQFLLWYDEGEERNRGNFPPRFSGRQFPNYSSELNVNALELEDSALYLCASSFTSRNIQYFGAGTRLSVL.

This clone was seen repeatedly, ten times or more. This rearrangement joins TRBV19 to TRBJ2-1; TRBD2 matches at 12 bases. This CDR3 region has 13 residues. The V and J ends lost 7 bases and 9 bases, in that order; junction bases with no gene match: 4. Per germline, CDR1 LNHDA and CDR2 SQIVND (reference sequence). The CDR3 DNA sequence: TGTGCCAGTAAGACTAGCGGGAGAGGTGAGCAGTTCTTC. Translated, it gives CASKTSGRGEQFF.

The genes are TRBV6-5 and TRBJ2-1; D is unresolved. Germline values: CDR1 MNHEY, CDR2 SVGAGI. V lost 9 bases, J lost 3 bases, and 12 bases lay in between. CDR3 length: 13 amino acids. CDR3 sequence: CARTYSSYNEQFF. The CDR3 nucleotides read TGTGCCAGGACTTACTCGAGCTACAATGAGCAGTTCTTC.

This chain connects TRBV20-1 to TRBJ1-1; 8 positions agree with TRBD1. The CDR3 has 18 residues. V was pared by 4 bases and J by 0 bases, with 16 bases of the junction left unmatched. CDR1 and CDR2 (germline): DFQATT, SNEGSKA (reference sequence). CDR3 sequence reads: CSAIDWLQGVIMNTEAFF. The CDR3 bases are TGCAGTGCTATAGATTGGTTACAGGGGGTGATCATGAACACTGAAGCTTTCTTT.

There are many counts of this clone. The chain employs TRBV24-1 and TRBJ2-3; 10 bases match TRBD2. The CDR3 totals 18 residues. Germline V CDR1 and CDR2: KGHDR, SFDVKD. With 3 bases clipped from V and 2 bases from J, the junction kept 10 bases outside the gene matches. CDR3 nucleotides: TGTGCCACCAGTGATCCGGCCGCTAGCGGGGGATCCACAGATACGCAGTATTTT. It encodes CATSDPAASGGSTDTQYF.

This clone was seen repeatedly, ten times or more. The V gene is TRBV28, the J gene TRBJ1-6; the match to TRBD1 covers 7 bases. The trim removed 8 bases at V and 8 bases at J, leaving 6 bases unmatched. The CDR3 extends over 13 amino acids. Germline V gene sequence: CDR1 MDHEN, CDR2 SYDVKM. CDR3 residues: CASQRQGDSPLHF. The CDR3 DNA reads TGTGCCAGCCAAAGACAGGGAGATTCACCCCTCCACTTT.

On this clone itself: It may be a read error: a sequence one base away is much more abundant. The chain joins TRBV11-1 to TRBJ2-7, with TRBD2 matching 9 bases. The CDR3 is 16 residues long. The V gene's germline CDR1 is SGHAT and CDR2 FQDESV (reference sequence). The V and J ends lost 5 bases and 7 bases, in that order; junction bases with no gene match: 15. CDR3: CASSQARLAEIDEQYF. The CDR3 DNA reads TGTGCCAGCAGCCAGGCGAGACTAGCGGAAATCGATGAGCAGTACTTC.

A remark on this clone: At one end, the junction sequence differs from germline, possibly due to a read error. In DNA, the CDR3 is TGTGCCTGCAGCGAGACTAGCGGGAGCACCGGGGAGCTGTTTTTT. It yields the protein CACSETSGSTGELFF. The chain uses TRBV6-1 and TRBJ2-2, with TRBD2 matching over 12 bases. The CDR3 runs to 15 residues. Germline CDR1 reads MNHNS; CDR2 reads SASEGT.

The table lists this clone with many counts. The gene calls are TRBV12-5 and TRBJ1-2, with 7 bases lining up with TRBD1. CDR1 is LGHNT, CDR2 FRNRAP, per germline. The CDR3 covers 14 residues. Trimming at V came to 1 base and at J to 4 bases, leaving 3 bases not matched to a gene. CDR3: CASGLEGAGYGYTF. For the CDR3, the DNA is TGTGCTAGTGGTTTGGAGGGGGCGGGCTATGGCTACACCTTC. Full variable domain (remainder filled in from reference TRBV12-5 and TRBJ1-2): DARVTQTPRHKVTEMGQEVTMRCQPILGHNTVFWYRQTMMQGLELLAYFRNRAPLDDSGMPKDRFSAEMPDATLATLKIQPSEPRDSAVYFCASGLEGAGYGYTFGSGTRLTVV.

There are many counts of this clone. This rearrangement joins TRBV9 to TRBJ1-2; D not resolved. The CDR3 extends over 16 amino acids. Between the trimmed V and J ends, which lost 4 bases and 0 bases, there was a span of 16 bases. CDR1 and CDR2 (germline): SGDLS, YYNGEE. In DNA, the CDR3 is TGTGCCAGCAGCCCGACGGACGGACGGACTAACTATGGCTACACCTTC. Encoded protein: CASSPTDGRTNYGYTF.